This T cell receptor (beta chain) appears in the sequencing data of a study of blood T cells in healthy people across ages. Overall study findings and caveats: The study regarded diversity estimates from one million T cells as underestimates. TCR beta diversity per million T cells fell roughly linearly with age.

Donation came from healthy Caucasian individuals in Russia who were aged roughly 6 to 95. Through a sample-barcoded 5' primer and a J-beta primer mix, a second PCR was run for about 6 to 12 cycles. One entry per CDR3 protein, called by TCRdb with MiXCR from the 5' RACE reads. The table has over 500,000 distinct CDR3 sequences, 40% to 65% seen once; the top ten hold approximately 13%. This CDR3 is built from 14 residues. Germline CDR1 and CDR2: LNHNV and YYDKDF (reference sequence). About this clonotype itself: Its target is unknown. A much larger clone differs from this one at a single base, so this may be a read error.

The genes are TRBV15 and TRBJ2-1; possible D gene TRBD1, 6 bases. Source material: blood. This receptor was obtained from a woman older than 75 in good health. CDR3 residues: CATSRDQGSNGQFF. The CDR3 nucleotides read TGTGCCACCAGCAGAGATCAGGGGTCCAATGGGCAGTTCTTC.